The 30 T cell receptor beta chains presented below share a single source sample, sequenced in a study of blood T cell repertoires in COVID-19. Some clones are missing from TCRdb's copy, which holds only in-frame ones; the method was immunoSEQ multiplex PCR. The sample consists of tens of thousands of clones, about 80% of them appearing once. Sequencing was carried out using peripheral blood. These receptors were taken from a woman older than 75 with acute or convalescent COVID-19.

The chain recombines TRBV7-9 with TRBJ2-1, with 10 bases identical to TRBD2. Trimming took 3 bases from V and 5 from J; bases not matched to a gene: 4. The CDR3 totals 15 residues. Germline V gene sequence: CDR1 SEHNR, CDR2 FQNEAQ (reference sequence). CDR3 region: CASSFPLAGDNEQFF. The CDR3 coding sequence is TGTGCCAGCAGCTTTCCTCTAGCGGGGGACAATGAGCAGTTCTTC.

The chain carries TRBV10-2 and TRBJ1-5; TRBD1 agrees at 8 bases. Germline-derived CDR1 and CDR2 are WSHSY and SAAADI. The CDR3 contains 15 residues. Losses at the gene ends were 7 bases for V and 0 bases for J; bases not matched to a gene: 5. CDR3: CASTRTGNSNQPQHF. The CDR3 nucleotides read TGCGCCAGCACCCGGACAGGGAATAGCAATCAGCCCCAGCATTTT.

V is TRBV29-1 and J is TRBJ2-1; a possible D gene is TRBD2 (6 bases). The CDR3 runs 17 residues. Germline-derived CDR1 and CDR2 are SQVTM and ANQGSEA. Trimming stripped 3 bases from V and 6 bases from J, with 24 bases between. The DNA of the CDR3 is TGCAGCGTTGAGGAGGGACCAATATTCCGTTCCGTCAATGAGCAGTTCTTC. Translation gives CSVEEGPIFRSVNEQFF.

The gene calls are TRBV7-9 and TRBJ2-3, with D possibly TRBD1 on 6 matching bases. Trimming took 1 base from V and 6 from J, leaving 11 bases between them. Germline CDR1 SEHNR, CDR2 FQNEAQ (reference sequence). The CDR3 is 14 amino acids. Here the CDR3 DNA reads TGTGCCAGCAGCTTAGGGGGGCCTTGGGATACGCAGTATTTT. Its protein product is CASSLGGPWDTQYF. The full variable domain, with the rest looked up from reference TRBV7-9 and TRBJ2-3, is DTGVSQNPRHKITKRGQNVTFRCDPISEHNRLYWYRQTLGQGPEFLTYFQNEAQLEKSRLLSDRFSAERPKGSFSTLEIQRTEQGDSAMYLCASSLGGPWDTQYFGPGTRLTVL.

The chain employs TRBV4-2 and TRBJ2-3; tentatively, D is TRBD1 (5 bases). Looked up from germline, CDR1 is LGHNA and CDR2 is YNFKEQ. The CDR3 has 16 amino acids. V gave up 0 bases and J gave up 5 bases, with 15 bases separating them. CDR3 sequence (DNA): TGTGCCAGCAGCCAAGAACGTCCCCATACAGGAGATACGCAGTATTTT. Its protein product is CASSQERPHTGDTQYF.

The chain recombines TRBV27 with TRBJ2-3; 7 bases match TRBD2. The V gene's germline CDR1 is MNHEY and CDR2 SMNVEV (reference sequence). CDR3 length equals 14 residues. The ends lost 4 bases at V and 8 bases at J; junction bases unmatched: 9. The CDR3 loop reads CASSSTGSGGTQYF. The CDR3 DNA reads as TGTGCCAGCAGTTCAACGGGATCGGGAGGTACGCAGTATTTT.

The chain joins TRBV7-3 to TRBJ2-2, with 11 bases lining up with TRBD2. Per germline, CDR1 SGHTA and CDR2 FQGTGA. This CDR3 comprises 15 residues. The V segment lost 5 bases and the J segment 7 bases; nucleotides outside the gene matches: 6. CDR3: CASSITSGGFGELFF. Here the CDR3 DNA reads TGTGCCAGCAGCATTACTAGCGGGGGCTTCGGGGAGCTGTTTTTT.

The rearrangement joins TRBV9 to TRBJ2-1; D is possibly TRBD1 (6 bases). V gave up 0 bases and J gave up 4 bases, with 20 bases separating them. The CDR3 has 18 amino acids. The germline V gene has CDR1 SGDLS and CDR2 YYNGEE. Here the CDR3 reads CASSVVPPGTLDYNEQFF. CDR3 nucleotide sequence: TGTGCCAGCAGCGTAGTACCCCCTGGGACACTAGATTACAATGAGCAGTTCTTC.

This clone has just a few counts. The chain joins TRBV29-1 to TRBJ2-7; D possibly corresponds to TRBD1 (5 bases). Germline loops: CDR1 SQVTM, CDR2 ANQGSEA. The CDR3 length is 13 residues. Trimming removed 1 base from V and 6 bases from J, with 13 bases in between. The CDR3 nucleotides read TGCAGCGTTGAAGCGTCCCAGGGCTCCGAGCAGTACTTC. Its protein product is CSVEASQGSEQYF.

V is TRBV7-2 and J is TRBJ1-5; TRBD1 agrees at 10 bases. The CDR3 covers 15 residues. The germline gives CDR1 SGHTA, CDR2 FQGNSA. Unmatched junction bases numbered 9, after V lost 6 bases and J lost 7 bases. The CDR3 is CASRPTGGSWQPQHF. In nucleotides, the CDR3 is TGTGCCAGCAGACCGACAGGGGGCTCTTGGCAGCCCCAGCATTTT.

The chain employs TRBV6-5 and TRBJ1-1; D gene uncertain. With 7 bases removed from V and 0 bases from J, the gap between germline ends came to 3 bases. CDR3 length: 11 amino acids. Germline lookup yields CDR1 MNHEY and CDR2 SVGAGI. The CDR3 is CASILNTEAFF. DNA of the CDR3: TGTGCCAGCATATTGAACACTGAAGCTTTCTTT.

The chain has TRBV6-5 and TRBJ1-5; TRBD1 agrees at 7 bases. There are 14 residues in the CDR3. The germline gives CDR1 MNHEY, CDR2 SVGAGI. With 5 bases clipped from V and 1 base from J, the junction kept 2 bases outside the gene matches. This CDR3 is CASSQDRSNQPQHF. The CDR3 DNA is TGTGCCAGCAGTCAGGACAGGAGCAATCAGCCCCAGCATTTT.

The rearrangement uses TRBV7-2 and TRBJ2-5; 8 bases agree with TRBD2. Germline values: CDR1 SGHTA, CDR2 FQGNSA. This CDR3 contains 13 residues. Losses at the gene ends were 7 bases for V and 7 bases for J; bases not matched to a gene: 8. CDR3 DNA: TGTGCCAGCACCTCGGGGGGGCGGGGGACCCAGTACTTC. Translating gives CASTSGGRGTQYF.

This chain's CDR3 is CASSPVRGNTEAFF. The CDR3 DNA reads TGTGCCAGCTCACCTGTCAGGGGGAACACTGAAGCTTTCTTT. The chain links TRBV18 to TRBJ1-1; D possibly corresponds to TRBD1 (6 bases). Germline V gives CDR1 KGHSH, CDR2 LQKENI. The CDR3 is 14 amino acids. The ends were cut back, 3 bases at V and 1 base at J, with 9 bases in the middle.

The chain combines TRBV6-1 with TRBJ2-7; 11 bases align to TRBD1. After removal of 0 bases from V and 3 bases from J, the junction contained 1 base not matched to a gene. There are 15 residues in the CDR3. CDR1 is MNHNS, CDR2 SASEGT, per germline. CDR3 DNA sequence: TGTGCCAGCAGTGAAGCCGGGACAGGGGGCTACGAGCAGTACTTC. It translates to CASSEAGTGGYEQYF.

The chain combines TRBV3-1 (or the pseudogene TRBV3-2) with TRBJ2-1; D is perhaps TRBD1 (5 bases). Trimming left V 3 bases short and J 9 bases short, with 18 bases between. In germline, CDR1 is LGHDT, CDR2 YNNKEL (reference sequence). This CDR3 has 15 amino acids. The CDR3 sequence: CASSQDIAGFGEQFF. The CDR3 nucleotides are TGTGCCAGCAGCCAGGACATAGCTGGGTTCGGTGAGCAGTTCTTC.

DNA of the CDR3: TGTGCCAGTAGTATCGCCCCGGGATCCTACGAGCAGTACTTC. This codes for CASSIAPGSYEQYF. V usage is TRBV19 and J usage is TRBJ2-7, with D possibly being TRBD2 (5 bases). V lost 3 bases, J lost 1 base, and 10 bases lay in between. CDR1 LNHDA and CDR2 SQIVND come from the germline V gene (reference sequence). The CDR3 totals 14 residues.

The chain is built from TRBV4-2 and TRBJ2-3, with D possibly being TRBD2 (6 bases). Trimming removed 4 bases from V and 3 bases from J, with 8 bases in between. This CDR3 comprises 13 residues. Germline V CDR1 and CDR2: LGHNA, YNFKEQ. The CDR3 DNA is TGTGCCAGCAGCCTCCTAGCGACAGATACGCAGTATTTT. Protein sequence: CASSLLATDTQYF.

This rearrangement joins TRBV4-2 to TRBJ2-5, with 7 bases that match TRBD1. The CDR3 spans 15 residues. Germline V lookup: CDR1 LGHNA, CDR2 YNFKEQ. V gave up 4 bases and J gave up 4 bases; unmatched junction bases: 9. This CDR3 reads CASSLENRGRETQYF. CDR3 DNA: TGTGCCAGCAGCCTAGAAAACAGGGGTAGAGAGACCCAGTACTTC.

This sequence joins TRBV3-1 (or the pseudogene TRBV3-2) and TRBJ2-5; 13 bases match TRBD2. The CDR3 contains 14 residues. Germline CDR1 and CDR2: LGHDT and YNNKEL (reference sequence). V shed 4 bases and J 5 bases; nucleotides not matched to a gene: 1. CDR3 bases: TGTGCCAGCAGCCGGACTAGCGGGGGTGAGACCCAGTACTTC. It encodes CASSRTSGGETQYF.

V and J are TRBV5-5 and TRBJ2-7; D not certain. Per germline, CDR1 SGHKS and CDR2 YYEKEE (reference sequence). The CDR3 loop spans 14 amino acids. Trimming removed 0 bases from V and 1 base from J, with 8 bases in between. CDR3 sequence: CASSLGIPSYEQYF. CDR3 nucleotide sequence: TGTGCCAGCAGCTTGGGTATTCCTTCCTACGAGCAGTACTTC.

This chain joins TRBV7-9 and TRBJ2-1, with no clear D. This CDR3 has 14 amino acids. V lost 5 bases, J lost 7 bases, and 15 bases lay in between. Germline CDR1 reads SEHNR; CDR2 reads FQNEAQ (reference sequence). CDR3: CASSPPGYGNEQFF. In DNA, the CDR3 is TGTGCCAGCAGCCCTCCCGGGTATGGGAATGAGCAGTTCTTC.

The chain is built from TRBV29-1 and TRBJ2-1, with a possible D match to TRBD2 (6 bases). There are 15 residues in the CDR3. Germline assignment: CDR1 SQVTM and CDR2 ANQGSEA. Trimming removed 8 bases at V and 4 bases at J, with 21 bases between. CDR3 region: CSPKGVSGAYNEQFF. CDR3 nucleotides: TGCAGCCCGAAAGGGGTTAGCGGAGCATACAATGAGCAGTTCTTC.

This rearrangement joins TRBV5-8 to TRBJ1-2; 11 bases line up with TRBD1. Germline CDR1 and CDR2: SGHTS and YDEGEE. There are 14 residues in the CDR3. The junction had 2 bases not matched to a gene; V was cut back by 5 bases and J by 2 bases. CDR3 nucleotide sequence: TGTGCCAGCAGATGGGACAGGGGGAACTATGGCTACACCTTC. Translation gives CASRWDRGNYGYTF.

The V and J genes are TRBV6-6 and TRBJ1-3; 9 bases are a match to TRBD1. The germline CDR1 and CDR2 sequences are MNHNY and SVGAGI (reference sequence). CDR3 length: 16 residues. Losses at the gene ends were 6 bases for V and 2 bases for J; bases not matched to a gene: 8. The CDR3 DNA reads TGTGCCAGCAGGGACAGGGGTATGAGTGCTGGAAACACCATATATTTT. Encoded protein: CASRDRGMSAGNTIYF.

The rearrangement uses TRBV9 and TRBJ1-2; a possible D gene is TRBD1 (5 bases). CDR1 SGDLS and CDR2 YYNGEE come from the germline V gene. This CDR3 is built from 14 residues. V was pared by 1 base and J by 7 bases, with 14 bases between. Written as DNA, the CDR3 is TGTGCCAGCAGCGTAAACAGGCGATCTGGTGGCTACACCTTC. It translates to CASSVNRRSGGYTF.

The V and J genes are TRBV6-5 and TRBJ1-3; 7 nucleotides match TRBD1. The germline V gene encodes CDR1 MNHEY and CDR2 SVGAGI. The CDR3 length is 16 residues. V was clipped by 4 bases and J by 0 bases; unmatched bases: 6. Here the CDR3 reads CASSLGQRFSGNTIYF. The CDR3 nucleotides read TGTGCCAGCAGTTTGGGACAGCGGTTCTCTGGAAACACCATATATTTT.

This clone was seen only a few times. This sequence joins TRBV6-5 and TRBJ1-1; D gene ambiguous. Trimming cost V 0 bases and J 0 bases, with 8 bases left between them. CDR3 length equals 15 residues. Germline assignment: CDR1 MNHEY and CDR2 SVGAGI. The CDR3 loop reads CASSYSTRLNTEAFF. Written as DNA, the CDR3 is TGTGCCAGCAGTTACTCGACGAGGTTGAACACTGAAGCTTTCTTT.

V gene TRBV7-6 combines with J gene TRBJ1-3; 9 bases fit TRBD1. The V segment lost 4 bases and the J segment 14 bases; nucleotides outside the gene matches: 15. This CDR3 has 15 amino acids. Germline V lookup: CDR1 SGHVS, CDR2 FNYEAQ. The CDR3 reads CASSSRPGQGGGLYF. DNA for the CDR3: TGTGCCAGCAGCTCCCGCCCGGGACAGGGTGGGGGATTATATTTT.

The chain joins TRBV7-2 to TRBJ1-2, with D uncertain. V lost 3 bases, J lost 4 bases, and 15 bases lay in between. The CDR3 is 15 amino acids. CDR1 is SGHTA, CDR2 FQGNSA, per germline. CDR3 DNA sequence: TGTGCCAGCAGCTTCGGTGGGAGTCGTAGCTATGGCTACACCTTC. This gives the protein CASSFGGSRSYGYTF. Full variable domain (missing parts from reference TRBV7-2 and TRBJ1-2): GAGVSQSPSNKVTEKGKDVELRCDPISGHTALYWYRQSLGQGLEFLIYFQGNSAPDKSGLPSDRFSAERTGGSVSTLTIQRTQQEDSAVYLCASSFGGSRSYGYTFGSGTRLTVV.